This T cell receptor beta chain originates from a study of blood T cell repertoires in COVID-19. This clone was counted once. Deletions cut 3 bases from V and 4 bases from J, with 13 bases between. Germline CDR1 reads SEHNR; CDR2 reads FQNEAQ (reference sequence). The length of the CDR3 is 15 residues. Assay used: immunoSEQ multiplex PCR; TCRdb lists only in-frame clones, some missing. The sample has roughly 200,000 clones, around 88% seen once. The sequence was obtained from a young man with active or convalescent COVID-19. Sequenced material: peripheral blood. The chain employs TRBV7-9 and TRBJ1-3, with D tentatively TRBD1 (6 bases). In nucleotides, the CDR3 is TGTGCCAGCAGCTTGACAGGTCATTCGGGAAACACCATATATTTT. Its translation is CASSLTGHSGNTIYF.